One sample yielded the 16 T cell receptor beta chains listed below, sequenced in a study of T cells after yellow fever vaccination (dated by TCRdb to the late 2010s). Reading the label with the study, this specimen's treatment or condition is: live attenuated yellow fever vaccine strain. Preparation of the library involved 5' RACE. Sequencing took place on an Illumina HiSeq 2500. TCRdb applied fastp at Q25 and MiXCR to the public reads, then kept only in-frame beta chains. Rows with one shared CDR3 protein collapse into an entry with the most common genes and DNA. The sample profile shows fewer than 650,000 distinct CDR3 sequences; 20% to 25% of them were found once. The top ten clones comprise about a sixth of the sample. This specimen consisted of PBMCs, obtained roughly 20 days after the first yellow fever vaccination. The receptor source for this set is a man in his late teens or twenties who received the YFV17D yellow fever vaccine.

V gene TRBV5-1 combines with J gene TRBJ1-3, with D hard to call. CDR3 length: 14 residues. Germline CDR1 SGHRS, CDR2 YFSETQ. V lost 6 bases and J lost 0, with 10 bases in between. Here the CDR3 DNA reads TGCGCCAGCAAAACCAGACCCTCTGGAAACACCATATATTTT. As protein: CASKTRPSGNTIYF.

The rearrangement joins TRBV7-3 to TRBJ1-2, with 8 bases lining up with TRBD1. With 5 bases clipped from V and 2 bases from J, the junction kept 4 bases outside the gene matches. CDR3 length: 14 residues. CDR1 is SGHTA, CDR2 FQGTGA, per germline. The DNA of the CDR3 is TGTGCCAGCAGCATGGACAGGGAGAACTATGGCTACACCTTC. Its protein is CASSMDRENYGYTF.

V usage is TRBV5-4 and J usage is TRBJ2-1; perhaps TRBD2 as D (5 bases). With 3 bases removed from V and 6 bases from J, the gap between germline ends came to 10 bases. Germline V gives CDR1 SGHNT, CDR2 YYREEE (reference sequence). This CDR3 has 13 residues. The CDR3 coding sequence is TGTGCCAGCAGCTCCTCTAGCATCAATGAGCAGTTCTTC. As protein: CASSSSSINEQFF.

The chain employs TRBV6-2 or TRBV6-3 and TRBJ2-3; the match to TRBD1 covers 7 bases. V was pared by 6 bases and J by 2 bases, with 2 bases of the junction left unmatched. The CDR3 consists of 13 residues. Germline V gene data show CDR1 as MNHEY and CDR2 as SVGEGT. CDR3 amino acids: CASRGTDTDTQYF. The CDR3 nucleotides are TGTGCCAGCAGGGGGACAGACACAGATACGCAGTATTTT.

This clonotype was detected a few times. The chain carries TRBV6-2 or TRBV6-3 and TRBJ2-7; TRBD1 agrees at 11 bases. V dropped 2 bases and J dropped 0; count of bases not matched to a gene: 6. From germline, CDR1 is MNHEY and CDR2 SVGEGT. This CDR3 region has 17 residues. The chain's CDR3 is CASSYDPGTGGSYEQYF. The CDR3 nucleotides read TGTGCCAGCAGTTACGATCCGGGGACAGGGGGCTCCTACGAGCAGTACTTC.

This clonotype has just a few counts. This sequence joins TRBV6-5 and TRBJ2-5; the D call may be TRBD1 or TRBD2 (6 bases each). V was pared by 0 bases and J by 2 bases, with 16 bases between. The germline CDR1 and CDR2 sequences are MNHEY and SVGAGI. This CDR3 is 17 amino acids long. The CDR3 DNA reads TGTGCCAGCAGTTACTCGAACTATCGGGGGCCACAAGAGACCCAGTACTTC. It translates to CASSYSNYRGPQETQYF.

The J gene is TRBJ1-5, the V gene TRBV10-3; 11 nucleotides align to TRBD1. The CDR3 runs to 15 residues. The V segment lost 6 bases and the J segment 5 bases; nucleotides outside the gene matches: 6. The germline gives CDR1 ENHRY, CDR2 SYGVKD. The CDR3 loop reads CAIRTGQGDDQPQHF. The CDR3 nucleotides read TGTGCCATCAGAACGGGACAGGGGGACGATCAGCCCCAGCATTTT.

This clonotype was observed a few times. The chain carries TRBV7-2 and TRBJ2-2, with D unresolved. V lost 6 bases, J lost 6 bases, and 5 bases lay in between. The CDR3 contains 11 residues. Germline V lookup: CDR1 SGHTA, CDR2 FQGNSA. The DNA for the CDR3 is TGTGCCAGCAGGGTTTCCGGGGAGCTGTTTTTT. Protein product: CASRVSGELFF.

This chain uses TRBV5-4 with TRBJ2-2; TRBD2 matches at 7 bases. The trim removed 0 bases at V and 0 bases at J, leaving 5 bases unmatched. The CDR3 sequence is 17 residues long. The V gene's germline CDR1 is SGHNT and CDR2 YYREEE (reference sequence). Written as DNA, the CDR3 is TGTGCCAGCAGCTTGGTGGGGCGGGGGTCGAACACCGGGGAGCTGTTTTTT. Translating it yields CASSLVGRGSNTGELFF.

The chain joins TRBV12-3 or TRBV12-4 to TRBJ2-1, with D perhaps TRBD1 (7 bases). The length of the CDR3 is 15 residues. The germline V and J ends were trimmed by 7 bases and 0 bases, with 13 bases remaining between them. The CDR3 DNA reads as TGTGCCAGCAACCCAGGGGGACTCTCCTACAATGAGCAGTTCTTC. Its protein product is CASNPGGLSYNEQFF.

This clonotype was found many times. The V gene is TRBV18, the J gene TRBJ2-7, with D possibly matching TRBD1 (5 bases). V shed 2 bases and J shed 3 bases, with 5 bases lying between them. Germline V CDR1 and CDR2: KGHSH, LQKENI. The CDR3 runs to 12 residues. The CDR3, as DNA: TGTGCCAGCTCACCAACAGGCTACGAGCAGTACGTC. This gives the protein CASSPTGYEQYV.

This sequence joins TRBV4-1 and TRBJ2-2, with 7 bases fitting TRBD1. The ends lost 6 bases at V and 4 bases at J; junction bases unmatched: 5. Germline lookup yields CDR1 MGHRA and CDR2 YSYEKL. This CDR3 contains 14 residues. In nucleotides, the CDR3 is TGCGCCAGCAGTCAAACAGGGGCCACCGGGGAGCTGTTTTTT. It encodes CASSQTGATGELFF.

The chain links TRBV5-6 to TRBJ1-2; TRBD1 is a possible D gene (6 bases). Trimming removed 8 bases from V and 4 bases from J, with 27 bases in between. The CDR3 consists of 17 residues. Germline loops: CDR1 SGHDT, CDR2 YYEEEE. CDR3 in amino acids: CASIQRDISLRGYGYTF. The CDR3 DNA reads as TGTGCCAGTATCCAGCGGGACATTTCTCTCCGGGGCTATGGCTACACCTTC.

This clonotype has only a few counts. The V and J genes are TRBV6-2 or TRBV6-3 and TRBJ1-6; TRBD1 matches 10 bases. With 7 bases clipped from V and 1 base from J, the junction kept 4 bases outside the gene matches. CDR1 MNHEY and CDR2 SVGEGT come from the germline V gene. The CDR3 is made up of 16 amino acids. For the CDR3, the DNA is TGTGCCAGCAAGACAGGGGGCGAATCCTATAATTCACCCCTCCACTTT. Protein sequence: CASKTGGESYNSPLHF.

The J gene is TRBJ2-5, the V gene TRBV20-1; TRBD1 agrees at 8 bases. The CDR3 is made up of 16 amino acids. The germline V gene has CDR1 DFQATT and CDR2 SNEGSKA (reference sequence). Unmatched junction bases numbered 16, after V lost 6 bases and J lost 4 bases. This chain's CDR3 is CSAPAAGRGLLETQYF. CDR3 coding DNA: TGCAGTGCGCCCGCTGCGGGCAGGGGGCTTTTAGAGACCCAGTACTTC.

The chain has TRBV18 and TRBJ1-2; TRBD1 matches 7 bases. The CDR3 is 14 residues long. V lost 3 bases, J lost 4 bases, and 5 bases stayed unmatched. Per germline, CDR1 KGHSH and CDR2 LQKENI. CDR3 sequence: CASSPGQESYGYTF. Here the CDR3 DNA reads TGTGCCAGCTCACCCGGACAGGAATCCTATGGCTACACCTTC.